The 20 T cell receptor beta chains listed next were all sequenced from one sample in a study of blood T cell repertoires in COVID-19. TCRdb's table, derived via immunoSEQ multiplex PCR, lists solely in-frame clones and lacks some. The data hold about 100,000 clones, with roughly 87% observed a single time. Input material: peripheral blood. The receptors shown here come from a woman aged 55-69 years with acute or convalescent COVID-19.

The chain employs TRBV16 and TRBJ1-5; maybe TRBD1 (6 bases). This CDR3 is built from 19 residues. With 1 base removed from V and 3 bases from J, the gap between germline ends came to 22 bases. CDR1 and CDR2 from the germline V gene are KGHSY and FQNENV. CDR3 sequence (DNA): TGTGCCAGCAGCCAATTGATTTGGCAGGGGATTTCGGACAATCAGCCCCAGCATTTT. It translates to CASSQLIWQGISDNQPQHF.

The CDR3 DNA follows: TGTGCCAGCAGTTCCGGGGGGTATTGGACTACGAGCACCGGGGAGCTGTTTTTT. Protein sequence: CASSSGGYWTTSTGELFF. The chain combines TRBV27 with TRBJ2-2, with 7 bases lining up with TRBD2. Looked up from germline, CDR1 is MNHEY and CDR2 is SMNVEV (reference sequence). Germline trimming cut 4 bases from V and 4 bases from J; bases unmatched to any gene: 15. This CDR3 region has 18 residues.

The chain is built from TRBV15 and TRBJ2-1; D possibly corresponds to TRBD2 (5 bases). There are 13 residues in the CDR3. Trimming removed 3 bases from V and 7 bases from J, with 10 bases in between. The V gene's germline CDR1 is LNHNV and CDR2 YYDKDF (reference sequence). The CDR3 DNA reads TGTGCCACCAGCAGGTTGGGAGTGAATGAGCAGTTCTTC. Encoded protein: CATSRLGVNEQFF. Variable domain in full (rest from reference TRBV15 and TRBJ2-1): DAMVIQNPRYQVTQFGKPVTLSCSQTLNHNVMYWYQQKSSQAPKLLFHYYDKDFNNEADTPDNFQSRRPNTSFCFLDIRSPGLGDTAMYLCATSRLGVNEQFFGPGTRLTVL.

The chain carries TRBV19 and TRBJ1-2; 9 nucleotides line up with TRBD1. J lost 13 bases, V lost 6 bases, and 12 bases had no gene match. Germline V gives CDR1 LNHDA, CDR2 SQIVND (reference sequence). The CDR3 covers 13 residues. The CDR3 nucleotides are TGTGCCAGTAGACCCTCGGGACAGGGCAGCGGCACCTTC. Its translation: CASRPSGQGSGTF.

The genes are TRBV15 and TRBJ2-1; 11 positions match TRBD2. This CDR3 has 19 residues. The germline CDR1 and CDR2 sequences are LNHNV and YYDKDF (reference sequence). J lost 0 bases, V lost 0 bases, and 7 bases had no gene match. The CDR3 DNA reads TGTGCCACCAGCAGAGATAGGGGACTAGCGGTGAGCTCCTACAATGAGCAGTTCTTC. It translates to CATSRDRGLAVSSYNEQFF. Combining the CDR3 with reference TRBV15 and TRBJ2-1 gives the whole variable domain DAMVIQNPRYQVTQFGKPVTLSCSQTLNHNVMYWYQQKSSQAPKLLFHYYDKDFNNEADTPDNFQSRRPNTSFCFLDIRSPGLGDTAMYLCATSRDRGLAVSSYNEQFFGPGTRLTVL.

The V and J genes are TRBV2 and TRBJ2-1, with 7 bases matching TRBD2. The CDR3 extends over 13 amino acids. Looked up from germline, CDR1 is SNHLY and CDR2 is FYNNEI. Trimming took 1 base from V and 9 from J; bases not matched to a gene: 3. CDR3 sequence: CASSEGVAGEQFF. In nucleotides, the CDR3 is TGTGCCAGCAGTGAAGGTGTAGCGGGTGAGCAGTTCTTC.

V is TRBV6-2 or TRBV6-3 and J is TRBJ1-4, with D unclear. Per germline, CDR1 MNHEY and CDR2 SVGEGT. This CDR3 comprises 16 residues. V lost 4 bases and J lost 7, with 19 bases in between. The CDR3 bases are TGTGCCAGCAGTTTGGCTGTCGGGGTGGTCGGTGAAAAACTGTTTTTT. Its protein is CASSLAVGVVGEKLFF.

The chain employs TRBV24-1 and TRBJ2-3; TRBD2 agrees at 14 bases. The V segment lost 2 bases and the J segment 6 bases; nucleotides outside the gene matches: 3. This CDR3 is built from 16 residues. Germline V gives CDR1 KGHDR, CDR2 SFDVKD. CDR3 DNA sequence: TGTGCCACCAGTGATTGGGGACTAGCGGGAGAGGATACGCAGTATTTT. It is translated as CATSDWGLAGEDTQYF.

In its sample, this clone was seen once. This rearrangement joins TRBV11-2 to TRBJ2-5; TRBD2 is a possible D gene (6 bases). Germline lookup yields CDR1 SGHAT and CDR2 FQNNGV. The CDR3 has 14 amino acids. Trimming removed 5 bases at V and 1 base at J, with 11 bases between. The CDR3 region has the DNA TGTGCCAGCAGCGTAGCCGGGAGCCAAGAGACCCAGTACTTC. The encoded protein is CASSVAGSQETQYF. Using reference TRBV11-2 and TRBJ2-5 for the parts outside the CDR3, the full variable domain is EAGVAQSPRYKIIEKRQSVAFWCNPISGHATLYWYQQILGQGPKLLIQFQNNGVVDDSQLPKDRFSAERLKGVDSTLKIQPAKLEDSAVYLCASSVAGSQETQYFGPGTRLLVL.

The chain is built from TRBV11-2 and TRBJ1-2; 8 bases line up with TRBD1. Germline loops: CDR1 SGHAT, CDR2 FQNNGV. V gave up 5 bases and J gave up 7 bases; unmatched junction bases: 9. This CDR3 has 14 residues. CDR3 bases: TGTGCCAGCAGCCCGAGACAGGGGCGCACTGGCTACACCTTC. It translates to CASSPRQGRTGYTF. Supplemented by reference TRBV11-2 and TRBJ1-2, the full variable domain reads EAGVAQSPRYKIIEKRQSVAFWCNPISGHATLYWYQQILGQGPKLLIQFQNNGVVDDSQLPKDRFSAERLKGVDSTLKIQPAKLEDSAVYLCASSPRQGRTGYTFGSGTRLTVV.

The CDR3 sequence is CASSLDAGSREQYF. As DNA, the CDR3 is TGTGCCAGCAGCTTAGACGCAGGGTCAAGGGAGCAGTACTTC. The J gene is TRBJ2-7, the V gene TRBV7-2; D is perhaps TRBD1 (5 bases). Trimming removed 1 base at V and 7 bases at J, with 14 bases between. Germline V gives CDR1 SGHTA, CDR2 FQGNSA. This CDR3 spans 14 amino acids.

The rearrangement links TRBV13 to TRBJ2-7; 7 nucleotides agree with TRBD2. Losses at the gene ends were 8 bases for V and 4 bases for J; bases not matched to a gene: 20. The CDR3 has 17 residues. Germline CDR1 reads PRHDT; CDR2 reads FYEKMQ (reference sequence). In DNA, the CDR3 is TGTGCCAGCCGTTTCAACCGAGCGGGCGGGAGACAATACGAGCAGTACTTC. This codes for CASRFNRAGGRQYEQYF. The complete variable domain, with remaining parts taken from reference TRBV13 and TRBJ2-7, reads AAGVIQSPRHLIKEKRETATLKCYPIPRHDTVYWYQQGPGQDPQFLISFYEKMQSDKGSIPDRFSAQQFSDYHSELNMSSLELGDSALYFCASRFNRAGGRQYEQYFGPGTRLTVT.

J is TRBJ1-5 and V is TRBV19; the D is unclear. The CDR3 length is 15 residues. Trimming pared 7 bases from V and 0 bases from J, leaving 13 bases between. Germline-derived CDR1 and CDR2 are LNHDA and SQIVND (reference sequence). The CDR3 sequence: CASIGRSGSNQPQHF. DNA of the CDR3: TGTGCCAGTATTGGTCGTTCGGGTAGCAATCAGCCCCAGCATTTT.

The V gene is TRBV6-5, the J gene TRBJ1-4; D is undetermined. Trimming cost V 7 bases and J 8 bases, with 14 bases left between them. Germline V CDR1 and CDR2: MNHEY, SVGAGI. This CDR3 is 13 amino acids long. CDR3 sequence: CASTPTAREKLFF. CDR3 in DNA: TGTGCCAGCACCCCCACCGCGAGGGAAAAACTGTTTTTT.

CDR3 sequence (DNA): TGTGCCAGCAGTTACACCCCCGGGGATACGCAGTATTTT. This sequence encodes CASSYTPGDTQYF. This chain uses TRBV6-5 with TRBJ2-3; D unclear. This CDR3 is 13 amino acids long. V was cut by 2 bases and J by 6 bases, with 9 bases left in between. CDR1 MNHEY and CDR2 SVGAGI come from the germline V gene.

The chain carries TRBV28 and TRBJ1-4; 7 bases fit TRBD1. This CDR3 contains 15 residues. Looked up from germline, CDR1 is MDHEN and CDR2 is SYDVKM. J lost 10 bases, V lost 6 bases, and 14 bases had no gene match. The CDR3 DNA sequence: TGTGCCAGCAGGCCCCCGGGACAGCGCCCAGGAAAACTGTTTTTT. Its protein product is CASRPPGQRPGKLFF. The whole variable domain, filled in from reference TRBV28 and TRBJ1-4, reads DVKVTQSSRYLVKRTGEKVFLECVQDMDHENMFWYRQDPGLGLRLIYFSYDVKMKEKGDIPEGYSVSREKKERFSLILESASTNQTSMYLCASRPPGQRPGKLFFGSGTQLSVL.

The rearrangement joins TRBV6-1 to TRBJ1-3; D gene ambiguous. CDR3 length: 11 amino acids. Germline lookup yields CDR1 MNHNS and CDR2 SASEGT. V gave up 3 bases and J gave up 9 bases, with 6 bases separating them. The CDR3 spells CASSETGTIYF. The CDR3 DNA is TGTGCCAGCAGTGAGACGGGCACCATATATTTT.

The V gene is TRBV5-5, the J gene TRBJ1-5; 9 bases match TRBD1. Germline V gene sequence: CDR1 SGHKS, CDR2 YYEKEE (reference sequence). The trim removed 4 bases at V and 3 bases at J, leaving 5 bases unmatched. This CDR3 has 15 amino acids. The CDR3 sequence is CASSPGTGLNQPQHF. CDR3 DNA sequence: TGTGCCAGCAGCCCGGGGACAGGGCTCAATCAGCCCCAGCATTTT.

This clone was seen a single time. The CDR3 DNA reads as TGTGCCAGCAGCTTGCAGGGTAGCAATCAGCCCCAGCATTTT. Translated: CASSLQGSNQPQHF. The chain is built from TRBV11-3 and TRBJ1-5; D may be TRBD1 (5 bases). CDR1 is SGHNT, CDR2 YENEEA, per germline. V lost 3 bases and J lost 0, with 6 bases in between. This CDR3 comprises 14 residues.

The rearrangement joins TRBV12-3 or TRBV12-4 to TRBJ2-3; D perhaps matches TRBD2 (5 bases). The ends were cut back, 6 bases at V and 5 bases at J, with 9 bases in the middle. The CDR3 is made up of 12 amino acids. The CDR3 nucleotides are TGTGCCAGCAGCACAACTAGAGATACGCAGTATTTT. It encodes CASSTTRDTQYF.